This TCR beta chain is from a study of blood T cell repertoires in COVID-19 (TCRdb year 2020). Context from the whole study: Samples covering the acute and convalescent phases of COVID-19 were provided by collaborators in the United States, Italy and Spain. HLA class I and class II types, where available, came from metadata supplied by the sample provider rather than from assay-based typing. Samples were obtained from the ongoing ImmuneRACE study (first 160 participants) and from some 1,200 subjects provided by 6 global collaborators. Deeply sampled blood TCRbeta repertoires from subjects exposed to, actively infected with, or recovered from COVID-19 were included in the dataset. A freely available public database, intended as a resource for researchers studying the immune response to SARS-CoV-2, is where the repertoires were released. A de-identified subject ID, COVID-19 status, age in years and sex were almost always included in the sample metadata. The prospective study material was composed of cDNA or gDNA derived from T cells, B-cell-depleted T cells, or PBMCs. Broader findings and caveats from the paper: Clinical and demographic metadata were provided uncurated, with the amount varying by source and participant.

Each collaborating institution followed its own protocols to collect whole blood in K2EDTA tubes. For TCRbeta analysis, collaborators shipped samples in one of three forms: frozen whole blood, isolated PBMCs, or DNA extracted from either of those sample types. Reading from cysteine to phenylalanine, the CDR3 counts 14 amino acids. Left in the record is the CDR3 DNA by itself, 42 bases read in frame from the first base. Compared with germline, V lacks 5 bases and J lacks 2 bases; bases without a gene match: 4. According to the germline V gene, CDR1 reads MRHNA and CDR2 reads SNTAGT. With respect to this clone: There is no known antigen for this receptor. Base quality data are lacking; no much larger clone is found one base away.

TCRbeta CDR3 regions were amplified from genomic DNA using the immunoSEQ Assay, a bias-controlled multiplex PCR. The authors processed their data as follows. The number of nucleated cells in each sample was estimated from the amplification of reference gene primers within the assay. Sequence reads were collapsed and filtered to measure the absolute abundance of every unique TCRbeta CDR3 rearrangement. Productive Simpson clonality was computed per sample as the square root of Simpson's diversity index over productive rearrangements. Drawn from immuneACCESS, this table holds only the in-frame rearrangements with V and J called that TCRdb kept. Clones are partly lost; checked studies trace under half to an unresolved V gene and leave the rest unexplained. The DNA was the basis for D and trimming; V, J and clone size are from that table. This sample has about 250,000 clones in its table, and 80% to 90% of those were observed once. The ten most abundant clones make up over 1.3% of the sample.

The sequence was obtained from a man older than 75 with acute or convalescent COVID-19. Recombination joined TRBV6-4 with TRBJ2-3, with 7 middle bases fitting TRBD2. Sequencing input: peripheral blood. The DNA is as follows: TGTGCCAGCAGTTCTAGCGGACTCACAGATACGCAGTATTTT. Translated, this is CASSSSGLTDTQYF.